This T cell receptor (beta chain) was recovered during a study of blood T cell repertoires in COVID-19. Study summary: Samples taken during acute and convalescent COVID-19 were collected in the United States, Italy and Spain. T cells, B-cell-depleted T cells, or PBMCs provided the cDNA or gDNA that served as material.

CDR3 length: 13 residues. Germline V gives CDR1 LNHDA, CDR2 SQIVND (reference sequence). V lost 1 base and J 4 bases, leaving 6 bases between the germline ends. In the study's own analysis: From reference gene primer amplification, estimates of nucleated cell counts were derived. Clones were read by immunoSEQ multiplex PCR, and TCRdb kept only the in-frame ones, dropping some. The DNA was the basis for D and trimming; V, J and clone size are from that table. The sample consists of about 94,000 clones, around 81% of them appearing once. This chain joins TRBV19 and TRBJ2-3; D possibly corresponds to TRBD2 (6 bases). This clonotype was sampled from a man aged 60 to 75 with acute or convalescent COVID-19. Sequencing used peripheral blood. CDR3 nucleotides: TGTGCCAGTAGTATAGGGGGGGCAGATACGCAGTATTTT. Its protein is CASSIGGADTQYF. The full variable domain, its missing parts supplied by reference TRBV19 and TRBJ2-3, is DGGITQSPKYLFRKEGQNVTLSCEQNLNHDAMYWYRQDPGQGLRLIYYSQIVNDFQKGDIAEGYSVSREKKESFPLTVTSAQKNPTAFYLCASSIGGADTQYFGPGTRLTVL.